Included here is one T cell receptor beta chain sequence, with context. The same CDR3 can be traced to other DNA sequences in this sample. The sample is drawn from a study of blood T cell repertoires in COVID-19. The J segment lost 5 bases and the V segment lost 0 bases, leaving 5 bases of the junction unmatched. The CDR3 covers 15 residues. Germline CDR1 SGDLS, CDR2 YYNGEE. The table came from immunoSEQ multiplex PCR; TCRdb's copy has only in-frame clones and leaves some out. The sample carries approximately 220,000 clones, more than 80% recorded once. The J gene is TRBJ2-1, the V gene TRBV9, with TRBD1 matching 7 bases. The clonotype was recovered from a man under 40 who had recovered from COVID-19. Sequenced: PBMCs or T cells enriched from blood (not recorded which). The CDR3 is CASSVASRGHNEQFF. The CDR3 DNA reads as TGTGCCAGCAGCGTAGCCAGTAGGGGGCACAATGAGCAGTTCTTC.